This TCR beta chain was identified during a study of shared clonotypes between healthy human individuals. As for the study in general: Donor composition was a couple of women and a few men, aged 18 to 49. Three CD4 naive, three CD4 memory, two CD8 naive and one CD8 memory plate were used per donor.

As concerns this clone: What it recognizes is unknown.

Deep-level running was used for the assay. Some clones are missing from TCRdb's copy, which holds only in-frame ones; the method was immunoSEQ multiplex PCR. The data contain about 1.1 million clones, 60% to 85% of them singletons. Study-wide findings and caveats: Unshared clonotypes carried lower generation probabilities than those common to all four donors.

The ends were cut back, 2 bases at V and 7 bases at J, with 12 bases in the middle. The germline gives CDR1 SGHNT, CDR2 YYREEE (reference sequence). There are 13 residues in the CDR3. The source of this sequence is a man aged 18-30 years in good health. Some clones in this sample may be carry-over from other donors' samples. The rearrangement uses TRBV5-4 and TRBJ1-2, with unresolved D. The sample taken for sequencing was memory CD4+ T cells from PBMCs. The subset: CD45RA-negative fraction. The CDR3 coding sequence is TGTGCCAGCAGCTTTGAAGTCCTCGGTGGCTACACCTTC. It codes for CASSFEVLGGYTF.